The source of this T cell receptor (beta chain) is a study of patients and donors after allogeneic stem cell transplantation. A single record per CDR3 protein comes from TCRdb applying MiXCR to the RT-PCR reads. The sample consists of 7,500 or so distinct CDR3 sequences, about 9.9% of them appearing once. The CDR3 contains 17 residues. Unmatched junction bases numbered 13, after V lost 4 bases and J lost 4 bases. Germline V gives CDR1 SGHRS, CDR2 YFSETQ. The receptor's source is a human donor who was either an allogeneic HSCT recipient or a stem cell or donor lymphocyte infusion donor (not recorded which). It is not recorded whose cells these are; they may come from a transplant donor. The rearrangement uses TRBV5-1 and TRBJ1-1; 10 bases fit TRBD1. Sequencing input: blood, either unsorted or a sorted T cell fraction (not recorded which). The CDR3 region has the DNA TGCGCCAGCAGCCGAGGACAGGGGGGTCGGTGGAGCACTGAAGCTTTCTTT. It encodes CASSRGQGGRWSTEAFF.